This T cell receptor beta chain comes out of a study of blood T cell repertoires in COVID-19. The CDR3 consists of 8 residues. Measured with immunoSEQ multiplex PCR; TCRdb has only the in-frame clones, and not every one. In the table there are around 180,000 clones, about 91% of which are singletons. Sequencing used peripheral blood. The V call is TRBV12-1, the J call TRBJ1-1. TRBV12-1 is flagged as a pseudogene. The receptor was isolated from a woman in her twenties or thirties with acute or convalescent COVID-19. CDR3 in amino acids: CASSPTKF. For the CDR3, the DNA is TGTGCCAGCAGCCCGACTAAATTT.